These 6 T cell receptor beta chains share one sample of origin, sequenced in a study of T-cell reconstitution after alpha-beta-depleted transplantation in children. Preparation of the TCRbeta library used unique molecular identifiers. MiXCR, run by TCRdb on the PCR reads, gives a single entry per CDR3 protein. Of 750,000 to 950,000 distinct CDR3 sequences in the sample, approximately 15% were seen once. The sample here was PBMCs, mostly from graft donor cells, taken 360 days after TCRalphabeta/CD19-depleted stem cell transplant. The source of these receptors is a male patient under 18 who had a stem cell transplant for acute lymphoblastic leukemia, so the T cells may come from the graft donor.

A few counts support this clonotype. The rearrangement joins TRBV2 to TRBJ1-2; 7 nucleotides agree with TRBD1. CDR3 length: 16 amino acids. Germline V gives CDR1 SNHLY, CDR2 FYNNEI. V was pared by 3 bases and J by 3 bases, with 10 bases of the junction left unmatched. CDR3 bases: TGTGCCAGCAGTGACTCTGGGACAGCCGTTTACTATGGCTACACCTTC. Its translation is CASSDSGTAVYYGYTF. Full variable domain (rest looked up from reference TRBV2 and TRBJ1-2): EPEVTQTPSHQVTQMGQEVILRCVPISNHLYFYWYRQILGQKVEFLVSFYNNEISEKSEIFDDQFSVERPDGSNFTLKIRSTKLEDSAMYFCASSDSGTAVYYGYTFGSGTRLTVV.

The DNA for the CDR3 is TGTGCCAGCTCAGGTCGTCCATGGACCGGGGAGCTGTTTTTT. Residues: CASSGRPWTGELFF. V usage is TRBV18 and J usage is TRBJ2-2, with D hard to call. The CDR3 runs 14 residues. Germline CDR1 and CDR2: KGHSH and LQKENI. V gave up 5 bases and J gave up 5 bases, with 12 bases separating them.

CDR3 in amino acids: CASSVGLAGGSGNEQFF. The CDR3 nucleotides read TGTGCCAGCAGCGTAGGGCTAGCGGGAGGAAGTGGCAATGAGCAGTTCTTC. The chain combines TRBV9 with TRBJ2-1; 11 bases are a match to TRBD2. Germline V gene sequence: CDR1 SGDLS, CDR2 YYNGEE. The CDR3 loop spans 17 amino acids. The J segment lost 6 bases and the V segment lost 0 bases, leaving 8 bases of the junction unmatched.

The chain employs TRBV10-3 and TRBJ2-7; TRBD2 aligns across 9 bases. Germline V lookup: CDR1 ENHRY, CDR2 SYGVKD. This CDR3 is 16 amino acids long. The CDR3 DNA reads TGTGCCGTCAGATACCCGGGACTAGCAGCGCACTACGAGCAGTACGTC. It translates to CAVRYPGLAAHYEQYV.

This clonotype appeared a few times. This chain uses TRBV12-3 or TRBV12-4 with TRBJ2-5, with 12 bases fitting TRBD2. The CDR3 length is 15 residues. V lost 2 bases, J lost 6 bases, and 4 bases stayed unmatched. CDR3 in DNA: TGTGCCAGCAGTTTAAGGACTAGCGGGAAAAAGACCCAGTACTTC. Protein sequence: CASSLRTSGKKTQYF.

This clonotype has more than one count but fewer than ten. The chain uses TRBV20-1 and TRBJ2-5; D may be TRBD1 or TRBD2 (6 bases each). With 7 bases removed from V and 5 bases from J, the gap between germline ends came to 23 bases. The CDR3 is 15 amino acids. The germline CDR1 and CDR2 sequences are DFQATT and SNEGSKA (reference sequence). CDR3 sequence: CSEGRGRPTLETQYF. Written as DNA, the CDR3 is TGCAGTGAGGGTCGGGGGCGGCCTACTTTGGAGACCCAGTACTTC.